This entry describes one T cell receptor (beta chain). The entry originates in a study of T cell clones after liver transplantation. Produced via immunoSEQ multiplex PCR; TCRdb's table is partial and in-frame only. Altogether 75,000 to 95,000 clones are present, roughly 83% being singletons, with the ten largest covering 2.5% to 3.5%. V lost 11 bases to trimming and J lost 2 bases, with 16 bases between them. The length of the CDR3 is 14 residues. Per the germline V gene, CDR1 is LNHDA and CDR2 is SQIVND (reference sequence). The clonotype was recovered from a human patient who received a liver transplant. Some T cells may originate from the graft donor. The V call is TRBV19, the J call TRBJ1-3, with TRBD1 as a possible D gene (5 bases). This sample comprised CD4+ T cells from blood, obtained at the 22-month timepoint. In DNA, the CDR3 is TGTGCCGTAGCCGGGACTCAAGCTGGAAACACCATATATTTT. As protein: CAVAGTQAGNTIYF. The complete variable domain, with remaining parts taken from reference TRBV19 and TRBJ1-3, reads DGGITQSPKYLFRKEGQNVTLSCEQNLNHDAMYWYRQDPGQGLRLIYYSQIVNDFQKGDIAEGYSVSREKKESFPLTVTSAQKNPTAFYLCAVAGTQAGNTIYFGEGSWLTVV.